This entry features one T cell receptor (beta chain) sequence. The antigen is unknown. The data belong to a study of cytomegalovirus exposure and HLA in healthy donors. The overall study: In a later analysis, it was reported that the 120 or so validation repertoires had been produced on the same platform as the 600 to 850 repertoires belonging to the first cohort.

Using immunoSEQ multiplex PCR, the repertoire was profiled, and TCRdb retains in-frame clones only, with some absent. The sample lists 130,000 or so clones; just under 90% were seen once. This CDR3 is built from 15 residues. Germline V gene sequence: CDR1 SGHNT, CDR2 YYREEE (reference sequence). V was cut by 5 bases and J by 6 bases, with 20 bases left in between. General study findings and limits: In vitro testing confirmed a few CMV-associated chains as specific for CMV antigens.

From the approximately 120-subject validation cohort, which was separate from the roughly 670-subject first cohort, the donors were drawn. The rearrangement links TRBV5-4 to TRBJ1-2; D is unresolved. Sequenced: PBMCs. The sequence was collected from a man under 40 in good health and CMV-seronegative. The CDR3 DNA sequence: TGTGCCAGCAGTCTAGTCCAGACTGGAGGGCATGGCTACACCTTC. Amino acids: CASSLVQTGGHGYTF.